This TCR beta chain was captured by sequencing in a study of naive and memory T cell subsets. Study outcomes and limitations: A clonotype means one alpha or beta sequence, not an alpha/beta pair. Over 95% of naive TCR sequences appeared only once after error correction, unlike memory subsets. Activation and differentiation may alter RNA-based TCR counts.

From the second PCR step, alpha and beta chains were amplified apart. An equimolar mix of two oligonucleotides served as the beta constant-region primer for TRBC1 and TRBC2. TCRdb processed the UMI-ligation and nested PCR reads anew with MiXCR; each CDR3 protein has one entry. The sample records 75,000 to 85,000 distinct CDR3 sequences, around 13% being singletons. The table lists this clonotype with a few counts. Its antigen remains unidentified. Germline V gives CDR1 GTSNPN, CDR2 SVGIG (reference sequence). The CDR3 is made up of 11 amino acids. V lost 1 base and J lost 5, with 5 bases in between. The J gene is TRBJ1-2, the V gene TRBV30; possible D gene TRBD1, 5 bases. The sequence derives from a human donor in good health. The sequenced material came from central memory CD4+ T cells from blood. This chain's CDR3 is CAWSGTYGYTF. CDR3 sequence (DNA): TGTGCCTGGAGTGGGACATATGGCTACACCTTC.